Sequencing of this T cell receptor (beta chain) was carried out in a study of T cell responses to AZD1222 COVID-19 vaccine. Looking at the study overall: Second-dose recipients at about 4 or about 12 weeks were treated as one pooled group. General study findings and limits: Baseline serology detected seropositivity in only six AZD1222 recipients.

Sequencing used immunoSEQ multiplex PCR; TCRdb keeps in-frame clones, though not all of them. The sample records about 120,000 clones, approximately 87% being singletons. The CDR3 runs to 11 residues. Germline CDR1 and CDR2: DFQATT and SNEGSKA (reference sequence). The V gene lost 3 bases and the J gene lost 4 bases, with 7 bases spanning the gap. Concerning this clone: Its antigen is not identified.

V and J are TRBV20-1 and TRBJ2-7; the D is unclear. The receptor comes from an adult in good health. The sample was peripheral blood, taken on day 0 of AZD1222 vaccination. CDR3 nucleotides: TGCAGTGCTAGTACTCATTACGAGCAGTACTTC. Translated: CSASTHYEQYF.